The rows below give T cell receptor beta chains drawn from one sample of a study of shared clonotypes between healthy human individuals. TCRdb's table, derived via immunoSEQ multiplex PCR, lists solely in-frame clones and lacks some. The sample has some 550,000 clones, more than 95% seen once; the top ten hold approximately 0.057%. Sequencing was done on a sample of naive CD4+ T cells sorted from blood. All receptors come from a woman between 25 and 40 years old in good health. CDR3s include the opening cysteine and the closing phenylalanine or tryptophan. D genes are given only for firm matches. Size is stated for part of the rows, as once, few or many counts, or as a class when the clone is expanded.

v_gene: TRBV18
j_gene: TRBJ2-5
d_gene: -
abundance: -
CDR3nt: TGTGCCAGCTCACCAGGGACACCCCAAGAGACCCAGTACTTC
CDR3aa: CASSPGTPQETQYF

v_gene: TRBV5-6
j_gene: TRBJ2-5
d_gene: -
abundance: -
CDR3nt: TGTGCCAGCAGCTTACGACAGCCAAGTCCGAGGGAGACCCAGTACTTC
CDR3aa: CASSLRQPSPRETQYF

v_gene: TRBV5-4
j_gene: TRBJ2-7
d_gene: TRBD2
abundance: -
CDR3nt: TGTGCCAGCAGCTTTAGCGGGATCGGCTCCTACGAGCAGTACTTC
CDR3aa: CASSFSGIGSYEQYF

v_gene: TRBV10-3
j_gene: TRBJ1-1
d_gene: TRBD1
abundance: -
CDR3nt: TGTGCCTCTAACCACAGGGGCGCTGAAGCTTTCTTT
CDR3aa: CASNHRGAEAFF

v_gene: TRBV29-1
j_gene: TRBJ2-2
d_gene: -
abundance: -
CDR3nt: TGCAGCGTTGAAGGCGGCGGGGAGCTGTTTTTT
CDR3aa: CSVEGGGELFF

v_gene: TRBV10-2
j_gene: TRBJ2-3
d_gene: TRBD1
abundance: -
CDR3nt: TGCGCCAGCAATCGACAGGGGCGCACAGATACGCAGTATTTT
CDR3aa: CASNRQGRTDTQYF

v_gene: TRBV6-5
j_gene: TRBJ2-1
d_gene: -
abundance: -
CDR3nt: TGTGCCAGCAGTTACTCGAGGCAGGGTGGTACTGAGCAGTTCTTC
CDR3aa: CASSYSRQGGTEQFF

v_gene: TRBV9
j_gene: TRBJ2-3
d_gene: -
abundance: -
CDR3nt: TGTGCCAGCAGCGTAGACGTCGGGAGCGGTCCTGATACGCAGTATTTT
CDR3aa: CASSVDVGSGPDTQYF

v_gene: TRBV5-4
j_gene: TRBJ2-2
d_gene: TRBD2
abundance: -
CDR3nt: TGTGCCAGCAGCTTGGCCGAGGGGACTAGCGGGAGTGGGGCCGGGGAGCTGTTTTTT
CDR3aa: CASSLAEGTSGSGAGELFF

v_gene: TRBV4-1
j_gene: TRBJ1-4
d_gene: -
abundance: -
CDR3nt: TGCGCCAGCAGCCAAGATTCAGCAGGAAGGGGGATTAATGAAAAACTGTTTTTT
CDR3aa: CASSQDSAGRGINEKLFF

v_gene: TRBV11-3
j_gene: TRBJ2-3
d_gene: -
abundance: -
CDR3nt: TGTGCCAGCAGCTTAGCGGGAGATACCACAGATACGCAGTATTTT
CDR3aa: CASSLAGDTTDTQYF

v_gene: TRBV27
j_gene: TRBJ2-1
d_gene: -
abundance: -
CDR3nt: TGTGCCAGCAGTTTCGACAATGAGCAGTTCTTC
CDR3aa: CASSFDNEQFF

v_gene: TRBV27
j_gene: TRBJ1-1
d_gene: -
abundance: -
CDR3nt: TGTGCCAGCAGCATTAGGGGACCGAACACTGAAGCTTTCTTT
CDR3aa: CASSIRGPNTEAFF

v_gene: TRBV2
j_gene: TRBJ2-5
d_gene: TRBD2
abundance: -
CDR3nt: TGTGCCAGCAAGCGGGAGGCCGCTGAGACCCAGTACTTC
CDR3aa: CASKREAAETQYF

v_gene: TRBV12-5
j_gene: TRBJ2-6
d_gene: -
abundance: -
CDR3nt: TGTGCTAGTGGGGACCCGATGTCGCTGGGGGCCAACGTCCTGACTTTC
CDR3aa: CASGDPMSLGANVLTF

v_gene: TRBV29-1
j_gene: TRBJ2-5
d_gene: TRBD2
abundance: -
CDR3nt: TGCAGCGTCGCGACTAGCGGGGAACAAGAGACCCAGTACTTC
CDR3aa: CSVATSGEQETQYF

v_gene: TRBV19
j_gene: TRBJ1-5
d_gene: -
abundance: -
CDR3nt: TGTGCCAGTGGGGACATCTGGGGCAATCAGCCCCAGCATTTT
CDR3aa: CASGDIWGNQPQHF

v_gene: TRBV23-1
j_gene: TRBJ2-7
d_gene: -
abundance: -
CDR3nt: TGCGCCAGCAGTCAATCTAGGTATTGTGGGGACGAGCAGTACTTC
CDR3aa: CASSQSRYCGDEQYF

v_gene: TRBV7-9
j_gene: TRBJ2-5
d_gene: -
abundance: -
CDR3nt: TGTGCCAGCAGCTTACGCGGAGAAGAGACCCAGTACTTC
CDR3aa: CASSLRGEETQYF

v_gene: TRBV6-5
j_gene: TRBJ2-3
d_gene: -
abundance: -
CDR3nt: TGTGCCAGCAGTGACAGAGATACGCAGTATTTT
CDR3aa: CASSDRDTQYF

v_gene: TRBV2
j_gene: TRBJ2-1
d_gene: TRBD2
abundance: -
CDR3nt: TGTGCCAGCAGTGGTAGCGGGTTCATCTACAATGAGCAGTTCTTC
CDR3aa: CASSGSGFIYNEQFF

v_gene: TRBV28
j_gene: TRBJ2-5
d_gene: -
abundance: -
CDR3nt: TGTGCCAGCAGCCCTCCGGGGGATTGGGCAGAGACCCAGTACTTC
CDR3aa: CASSPPGDWAETQYF

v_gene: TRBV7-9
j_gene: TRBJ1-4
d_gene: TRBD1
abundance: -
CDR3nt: TGTGCCAGCAGCAGGACAGGGGGCGGTGAAAAACTGTTTTTT
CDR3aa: CASSRTGGGEKLFF

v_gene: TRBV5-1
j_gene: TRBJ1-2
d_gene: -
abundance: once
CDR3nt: TGCGCCAGACGGGGGTACAGGGACTTGAAAAACTATGGCTACACCTTC
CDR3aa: CARRGYRDLKNYGYTF

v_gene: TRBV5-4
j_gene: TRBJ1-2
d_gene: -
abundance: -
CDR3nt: TGTGCCAGCAGCTTGGAGTCAGGGGTTTATTCTGGCTACACCTTC
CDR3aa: CASSLESGVYSGYTF

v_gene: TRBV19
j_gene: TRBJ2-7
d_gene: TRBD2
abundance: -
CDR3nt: TGTGCCAGTAGTATTGGTGATCCCACACTAGCGGGAAACTCCTACGAGCAGTACTTC
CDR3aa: CASSIGDPTLAGNSYEQYF

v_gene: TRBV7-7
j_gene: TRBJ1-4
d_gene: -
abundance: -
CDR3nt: TGTGCCAGCAGCTCCAACCGGAATGAAAAACTGTTTTTT
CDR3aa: CASSSNRNEKLFF

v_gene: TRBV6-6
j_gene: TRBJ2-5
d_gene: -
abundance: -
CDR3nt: TGTGCCAGCAGTTACACCAGCCAAGAGACCCAGTACTTC
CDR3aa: CASSYTSQETQYF

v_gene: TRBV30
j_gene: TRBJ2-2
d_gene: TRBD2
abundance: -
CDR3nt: TGTGCCTGGAGTCTAGCGGGAAGAACCGGGGAGCTGTTTTTT
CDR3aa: CAWSLAGRTGELFF

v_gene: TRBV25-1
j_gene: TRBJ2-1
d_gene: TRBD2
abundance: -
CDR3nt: TGTGCCAGCAGTGAATATAAAGGCACTAGCGGGAGTGGAGAGCAGTTCTTC
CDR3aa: CASSEYKGTSGSGEQFF

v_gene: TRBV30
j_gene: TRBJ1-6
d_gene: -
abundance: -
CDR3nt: TGTGCCTATTCAGACAGCAATTCACCCCTCCACTTT
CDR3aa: CAYSDSNSPLHF

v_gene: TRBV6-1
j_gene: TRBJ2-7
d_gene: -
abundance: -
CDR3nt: TGTGCCAGCTTGCCCTACACCAATAATTACGAGCAGTACTTC
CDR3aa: CASLPYTNNYEQYF

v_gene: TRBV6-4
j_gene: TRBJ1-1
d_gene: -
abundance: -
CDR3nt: TGTGCCAGCAGTGACTCGAGATATGCTGAAGCTTTCTTT
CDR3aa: CASSDSRYAEAFF

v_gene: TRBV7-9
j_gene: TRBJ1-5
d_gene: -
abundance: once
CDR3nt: TGTGCCAGCAAGGATGGGACCGATAGCAATCAGCCCCAGCATTTT
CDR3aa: CASKDGTDSNQPQHF

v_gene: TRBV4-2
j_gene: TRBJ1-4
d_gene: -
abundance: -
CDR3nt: TGTGCCAGCAGCCAAGTTGTGCGACAGGACCCTAATGAAAAACTGTTTTTT
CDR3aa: CASSQVVRQDPNEKLFF

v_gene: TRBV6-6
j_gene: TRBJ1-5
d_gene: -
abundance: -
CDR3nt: TGTGCCAGCACCGATCAGGACCGGCCCCGCGGGCCCCAGCATTTT
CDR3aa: CASTDQDRPRGPQHF

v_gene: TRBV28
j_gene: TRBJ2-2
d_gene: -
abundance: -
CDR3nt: TGTGCCAGCAGCCTTCCCGGGACCCTAACCGGGGAGCTGTTTTTT
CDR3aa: CASSLPGTLTGELFF

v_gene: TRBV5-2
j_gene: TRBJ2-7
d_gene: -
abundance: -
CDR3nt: TGTGCCAGCAGCCAAGCAGGACGTCCCGGGAACGAGCAGTACTTC
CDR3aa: CASSQAGRPGNEQYF

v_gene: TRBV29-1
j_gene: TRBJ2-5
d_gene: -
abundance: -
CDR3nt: TGCAGCGTTGACCCTCAACCGGGTCAAGAGACCCAGTACTTC
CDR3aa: CSVDPQPGQETQYF

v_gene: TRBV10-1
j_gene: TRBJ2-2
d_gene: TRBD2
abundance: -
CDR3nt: TGCGCCAGCAGTGAGTCGACTAGCGGGACGATCGGGGAGCTGTTTTTT
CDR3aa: CASSESTSGTIGELFF

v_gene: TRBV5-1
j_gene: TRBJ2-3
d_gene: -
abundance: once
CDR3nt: TGCGCCAGCAGCTTGGCGGACAGAGAAGACACAGATACGCAGTATTTT
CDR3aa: CASSLADREDTDTQYF

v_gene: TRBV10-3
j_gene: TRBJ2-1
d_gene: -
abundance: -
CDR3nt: TGTGCCATCAAGGTTCGGGGGGCAGATGAGCAGTTCTTC
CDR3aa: CAIKVRGADEQFF

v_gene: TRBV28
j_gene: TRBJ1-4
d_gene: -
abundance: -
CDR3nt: TGTGCCAGCAGTTTGCAGGGGCCCCGGACTAATGAAAAACTGTTTTTT
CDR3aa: CASSLQGPRTNEKLFF

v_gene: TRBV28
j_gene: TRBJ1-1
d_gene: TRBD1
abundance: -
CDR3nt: TGTGCCAGCCTCGGGACAGGGGTAATGAACACTGAAGCTTTCTTT
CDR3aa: CASLGTGVMNTEAFF

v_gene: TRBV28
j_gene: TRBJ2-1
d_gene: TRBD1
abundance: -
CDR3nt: TGTGCCAGCAGTCGACAGGGGGCGATCGATGAGCAGTTCTTC
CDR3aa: CASSRQGAIDEQFF

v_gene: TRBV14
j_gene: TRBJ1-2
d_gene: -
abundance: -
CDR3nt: TGTGCCAGCAGCGCCTCGTCCAGGGCCTATGGCTACACCTTC
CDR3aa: CASSASSRAYGYTF

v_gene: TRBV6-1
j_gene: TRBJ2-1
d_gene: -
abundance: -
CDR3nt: TGTGCCAGCAGGGATCGGGGCCGGACTAATGAGCAGTTCTTC
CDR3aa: CASRDRGRTNEQFF

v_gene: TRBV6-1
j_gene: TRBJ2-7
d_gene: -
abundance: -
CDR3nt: TGTGCCAGCAGTGAATTGGTATACGAGCAGTACTTC
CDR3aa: CASSELVYEQYF

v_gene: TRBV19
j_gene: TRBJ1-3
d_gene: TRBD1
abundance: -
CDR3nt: TGTGCCAGTAGTATTGACAGGGGTTCTGGAAACACCATATATTTT
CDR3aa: CASSIDRGSGNTIYF

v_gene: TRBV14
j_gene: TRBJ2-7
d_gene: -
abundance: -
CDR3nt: TGTGCCAGCAGCCGAGGCCCGGGCCGATTAGACTCCGAGCAGTACTTC
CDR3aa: CASSRGPGRLDSEQYF

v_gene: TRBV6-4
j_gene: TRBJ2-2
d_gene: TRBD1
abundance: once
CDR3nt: TGTGCCAGCAGAGCCCGACAGGGGGCTGAGACGAACACCGGGGAGCTGTTTTTT
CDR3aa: CASRARQGAETNTGELFF

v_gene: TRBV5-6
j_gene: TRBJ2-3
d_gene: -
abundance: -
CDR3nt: TGTGCCAGCAGCGGGGATACGCAGTATTTT
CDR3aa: CASSGDTQYF

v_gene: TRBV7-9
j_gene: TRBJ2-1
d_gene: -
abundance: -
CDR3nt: TGTGCCAGCAGTCCCTACCGGGACGGCAATGAGCAGTTCTTC
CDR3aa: CASSPYRDGNEQFF

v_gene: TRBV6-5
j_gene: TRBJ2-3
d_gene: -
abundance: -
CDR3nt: TGTGCCAGCAAGACAGCGGTCACAGATACGCAGTATTTT
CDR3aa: CASKTAVTDTQYF

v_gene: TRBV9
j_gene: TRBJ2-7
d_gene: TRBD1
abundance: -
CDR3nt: TGTGCCAGCAGCGCGGGACAGGGCGGAGGGCAGTACTTC
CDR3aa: CASSAGQGGGQYF

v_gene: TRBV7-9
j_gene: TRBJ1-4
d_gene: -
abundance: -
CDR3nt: TGTGCCAGCAGCCAGGTGGGGGGCTCGGGTGAAAAACTGTTTTTT
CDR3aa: CASSQVGGSGEKLFF

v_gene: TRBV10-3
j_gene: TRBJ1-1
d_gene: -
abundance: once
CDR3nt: TGTGCCATCAGTGAGCAGTACACTGAAGCTTTCTTT
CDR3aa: CAISEQYTEAFF